This passage covers 25 T cell receptor beta chains from one sample sequenced in a study of CD8 T cells in Susac syndrome. With random hexamers, roughly 0.45 to 1 ug RNA was reverse transcribed. TCRdb reprocessed the immunoSEQ multiplex PCR reads via MiXCR and lists one record per CDR3 protein. The table shows over 95,000 distinct CDR3 sequences, with 85% to 95% occurring only once. Sample: CD4+ T cells from PBMCs. Receptors were obtained from a human donor in good health.

J is TRBJ2-7 and V is TRBV7-2, with 8 bases matching TRBD2. V was clipped by 2 bases and J by 4 bases; unmatched bases: 7. CDR1 and CDR2 (germline): SGHTA, FQGNSA. This CDR3 spans 15 amino acids. The DNA for the CDR3 is TGTGCCAGCAGCTTAAACGGGGGGGAACAATACGAGCAGTACTTC. This sequence encodes CASSLNGGEQYEQYF.

The chain carries TRBV6-5 and TRBJ2-2; TRBD1 matches 10 bases. Germline V gene data show CDR1 as MNHEY and CDR2 as SVGAGI. This CDR3 is built from 15 residues. V lost 4 bases, J lost 5 bases, and 4 bases stayed unmatched. The DNA for the CDR3 is TGTGCCAGCAGTTTCGACAGGGGGCGGACCGGGGAGCTGTTTTTT. This sequence encodes CASSFDRGRTGELFF.

The genes are TRBV5-6 and TRBJ2-7; D is perhaps TRBD1 (6 bases). The CDR3 loop spans 14 amino acids. V gave up 2 bases and J gave up 0 bases, with 9 bases separating them. Germline V gives CDR1 SGHDT, CDR2 YYEEEE. This chain's CDR3 is CASSFGQLSYEQYF. The CDR3 DNA reads as TGTGCCAGCAGCTTCGGACAGCTCTCCTACGAGCAGTACTTC. Looking up the rest from reference TRBV5-6 and TRBJ2-7 gives the full variable domain: DAGVTQSPTHLIKTRGQQVTLRCSPKSGHDTVSWYQQALGQGPQFIFQYYEEEERQRGNFPDRFSGHQFPNYSSELNVNALLLGDSALYLCASSFGQLSYEQYFGPGTRLTVT.

The rearrangement joins TRBV12-3 or TRBV12-4 to TRBJ2-1; TRBD2 matches at 12 bases. V shed 3 bases and J 5 bases; nucleotides not matched to a gene: 2. This CDR3 is 15 amino acids long. CDR3 sequence (DNA): TGTGCCAGCAGTTTGACTAGCGGGAGCCACAATGAGCAGTTCTTC. It is translated as CASSLTSGSHNEQFF.

V usage is TRBV9 and J usage is TRBJ1-2; D is ambiguous. This CDR3 spans 16 amino acids. Trimming shortened V by 4 bases and J by 4 bases, and 20 bases separated the two germline ends. Germline-derived CDR1 and CDR2 are SGDLS and YYNGEE. The CDR3 DNA is TGTGCCAGCAGCACGACCCAAGGCCCAACGCCCTATGGCTACACCTTC. Translated: CASSTTQGPTPYGYTF.

The chain carries TRBV6-2 or TRBV6-3 and TRBJ1-1; perhaps TRBD1 as D (6 bases). This CDR3 contains 15 residues. Germline values: CDR1 MNHEY, CDR2 SVGEGT. V lost 6 bases, J lost 5 bases, and 19 bases lay in between. The CDR3 nucleotides are TGTGCCAGCAGGCCAACAGGGCCCCGGAGTACTGAAGCTTTCTTT. Protein product: CASRPTGPRSTEAFF.

This clonotype was detected a few times. This rearrangement joins TRBV18 to TRBJ2-7; 7 nucleotides match TRBD1. CDR1 KGHSH and CDR2 LQKENI come from the germline V gene. Unmatched junction bases numbered 5, after V lost 3 bases and J lost 0 bases. The CDR3 runs to 15 residues. CDR3 loop: CASSPQGQSSYEQYF. The CDR3 coding sequence is TGTGCCAGCTCACCCCAGGGACAGAGCTCCTACGAGCAGTACTTC.

The rearrangement joins TRBV7-3 to TRBJ1-1, with a possible D match to TRBD1 (6 bases). Germline V gene data show CDR1 as SGHTA and CDR2 as FQGTGA. The V gene lost 10 bases and the J gene lost 1 base, with 13 bases spanning the gap. The CDR3 is made up of 13 amino acids. In nucleotides, the CDR3 is TGTGCCACCTCTGTACAGGGGAACACTGAAGCTTTCTTT. It is translated as CATSVQGNTEAFF.

The rearrangement links TRBV7-2 to TRBJ1-1, with 8 bases lining up with TRBD1. Germline-derived CDR1 and CDR2 are SGHTA and FQGNSA. V was clipped by 8 bases and J by 4 bases; unmatched bases: 9. CDR3 length equals 14 residues. CDR3 DNA sequence: TGTGCCAGCGACGGACAGGGTGGCGGCACTGAAGCTTTCTTT. Its translation is CASDGQGGGTEAFF.

The chain uses TRBV20-1 and TRBJ1-2; D is ambiguous. The V end was cut by 6 bases, the J end by 6 bases, with 17 bases between. The V gene's germline CDR1 is DFQATT and CDR2 SNEGSKA (reference sequence). CDR3 size: 13 residues. CDR3 region: CSAATQPMHGYTF. DNA of the CDR3: TGCAGTGCCGCAACACAGCCGATGCATGGCTACACCTTC.

The chain is built from TRBV7-2 and TRBJ2-1; TRBD2 agrees at 9 bases. The V segment lost 6 bases and the J segment 5 bases; nucleotides outside the gene matches: 14. The CDR3 consists of 17 residues. CDR1 and CDR2 from the germline V gene are SGHTA and FQGNSA. The CDR3 nucleotides are TGTGCCAGCAGTCTAGGGGGAAGCGGGGGGCTCAACAATGAGCAGTTCTTC. Amino acid sequence: CASSLGGSGGLNNEQFF.

The CDR3, as DNA: TGTGCCAGCAGCCAAGCACAGCGGAGAAATGAGCAGTTCTTC. This codes for CASSQAQRRNEQFF. This chain joins TRBV3-1 and TRBJ2-1, with a possible D match to TRBD2 (5 bases). The CDR3 extends over 14 amino acids. Deletions cut 1 base from V and 7 bases from J, with 11 bases between. The germline V gene has CDR1 LGHDT and CDR2 YNNKEL (reference sequence).

Written as DNA, the CDR3 is TGCGCCAGCAGCCAAGAGAATTACGCGACACCCCTCCACTTT. Residues: CASSQENYATPLHF. This chain connects TRBV4-3 to TRBJ1-6; D remains ambiguous. Trimming took 0 bases from V and 11 from J, leaving 11 bases between them. Germline V gene data show CDR1 as LGHNA and CDR2 as YSLEER. This CDR3 region has 14 residues.

CDR3 DNA sequence: TGTGCCAGCAGTGATGGGCATAACACCGGGGAGCTGTTTTTT. It codes for CASSDGHNTGELFF. The V gene is TRBV2, the J gene TRBJ2-2; D is undetermined. CDR1 SNHLY and CDR2 FYNNEI come from the germline V gene. The CDR3 contains 14 residues. V lost 3 bases and J 2 bases, leaving 7 bases between the germline ends. Together with reference TRBV2 and TRBJ2-2, the CDR3 gives the full variable domain: EPEVTQTPSHQVTQMGQEVILRCVPISNHLYFYWYRQILGQKVEFLVSFYNNEISEKSEIFDDQFSVERPDGSNFTLKIRSTKLEDSAMYFCASSDGHNTGELFFGEGSRLTVL.

The genes are TRBV27 and TRBJ2-7; no firm D call. Trimming left V 2 bases short and J 6 bases short, with 14 bases between. The CDR3 spans 14 residues. Germline V CDR1 and CDR2: MNHEY, SMNVEV (reference sequence). CDR3 sequence: CASSLGPVGAEQYF. The CDR3 nucleotides read TGTGCCAGCAGTTTAGGGCCGGTAGGCGCCGAGCAGTACTTC.

J is TRBJ2-7 and V is TRBV4-3; no clear D. Trimming shortened V by 1 base and J by 1 base, and 11 bases separated the two germline ends. The CDR3 is 15 amino acids. CDR1 and CDR2 from the germline V gene are LGHNA and YSLEER. The CDR3, as DNA: TGCGCCAGCAGCCAAGGGTTATCAGTGTCCTACGAGCAGTACTTC. It codes for CASSQGLSVSYEQYF.

This rearrangement joins TRBV6-1 to TRBJ2-3, with 8 bases that match TRBD1. V gave up 1 base and J gave up 7 bases; unmatched junction bases: 7. Germline V gives CDR1 MNHNS, CDR2 SASEGT. The CDR3 totals 15 residues. This chain's CDR3 is CASSEGTGPTNTQYF. In DNA, the CDR3 is TGTGCCAGCAGTGAAGGGACAGGGCCCACGAATACGCAGTATTTT.

J is TRBJ2-7 and V is TRBV18; no firm D call. Trimming removed 2 bases at V and 0 bases at J, with 5 bases between. CDR3 length: 13 residues. Germline CDR1 KGHSH, CDR2 LQKENI. In nucleotides, the CDR3 is TGTGCCAGCTCACCAGGGATCTCCTACGAGCAGTACTTC. This sequence encodes CASSPGISYEQYF.

The rearrangement links TRBV12-3 or TRBV12-4 to TRBJ1-1; unclear D gene. The CDR3 sequence is 16 residues long. The V end lost 3 bases, the J end lost 5 bases, and 19 bases lay between the germline ends. The CDR3 nucleotides read TGTGCCAGCAGTTTCAGAGTCCGGGGAGGAGGTACTGAAGCTTTCTTT. Encoded protein: CASSFRVRGGGTEAFF.

CDR3 nucleotide sequence: TGTGCCAGCAGTTACTCTCCGCAGGGCCGGGAGACCCAGTACTTC. It codes for CASSYSPQGRETQYF. V usage is TRBV6-5 and J usage is TRBJ2-5; perhaps TRBD1 as D (5 bases). CDR1 is MNHEY and CDR2 is SVGAGI in the germline V gene. V was clipped by 0 bases and J by 5 bases, with 13 bases between them. The CDR3 has 15 amino acids.

The genes are TRBV15 and TRBJ2-5, with a weak D call TRBD1 (6 bases). Per germline, CDR1 LNHNV and CDR2 YYDKDF (reference sequence). The CDR3 extends over 14 amino acids. Trimming removed 3 bases from V and 1 base from J, with 9 bases in between. The CDR3 sequence: CATSRRQAQETQYF. The CDR3 DNA reads as TGTGCCACCAGCAGGAGACAGGCCCAAGAGACCCAGTACTTC.

The gene calls are TRBV6-6 and TRBJ1-1, with a tentative D call TRBD1 (5 bases). This CDR3 spans 14 amino acids. CDR1 is MNHNY and CDR2 is SVGAGI in the germline V gene (reference sequence). V gave up 6 bases and J gave up 3 bases, with 14 bases separating them. DNA of the CDR3: TGTGCCAGCAGGGCCGCGGGGCGCGACACTGAAGCTTTCTTT. Translated, it gives CASRAAGRDTEAFF.

The chain employs TRBV5-5 and TRBJ1-1; no firm D call. Trimming removed 5 bases from V and 11 bases from J, with 10 bases in between. Looked up from germline, CDR1 is SGHKS and CDR2 is YYEKEE (reference sequence). CDR3 length: 10 amino acids. The CDR3 sequence is CASRSEVAFF. CDR3 sequence (DNA): TGTGCCAGCAGATCGGAAGTGGCTTTCTTT.

The gene calls are TRBV4-3 and TRBJ2-3; 9 nucleotides align to TRBD1. Per the germline V gene, CDR1 is LGHNA and CDR2 is YSLEER. The J segment lost 4 bases and the V segment lost 4 bases, leaving 6 bases of the junction unmatched. CDR3 length equals 15 residues. CDR3 protein: CASSLEGQGPDTQYF. CDR3 DNA: TGCGCCAGCAGCCTCGAGGGACAGGGTCCAGATACGCAGTATTTT.

This clonotype appeared a single time. This sequence joins TRBV3-1 and TRBJ1-2; 10 bases are shared with TRBD1. CDR3 size: 15 residues. The germline gives CDR1 LGHDT, CDR2 YNNKEL (reference sequence). V lost 3 bases and J lost 2; bases outside the gene matches: 3. CDR3 nucleotides: TGTGCCAGCAGCCAGTCGGACAGGGGGAACTATGGCTACACCTTC. Amino acid sequence: CASSQSDRGNYGYTF.